The 5 T cell receptor beta chains below all came from one sample that was sequenced in a study of PD-L1 blockade in urothelial cancer. The table came from immunoSEQ multiplex PCR; TCRdb's copy has only in-frame clones and leaves some out. The sample has roughly 44,000 clones; roughly four fifths are singletons. The starting material was PBMCs, obtained around atezolizumab (anti-PD-L1) treatment. The origin of the receptors is a man between 65 and 85 years old with urothelial cancer.

V gene TRBV27 combines with J gene TRBJ2-1; TRBD2 matches 14 bases. The V gene end was trimmed by 7 bases and the J gene end by 8 bases; junction bases not matched to a gene: 16. The CDR3 length is 18 residues. Germline V lookup: CDR1 MNHEY, CDR2 SMNVEV (reference sequence). This CDR3 is CASNKQRLAGGGRDEQFF. For the CDR3, the DNA is TGTGCCAGCAACAAACAGCGACTAGCGGGAGGGGGAAGAGATGAGCAGTTCTTC.

This sequence joins TRBV6-5 and TRBJ2-1; maybe TRBD1 (5 bases). The CDR3 spans 14 residues. Trimming removed 5 bases at V and 7 bases at J, with 15 bases between. From germline, CDR1 is MNHEY and CDR2 SVGAGI. The CDR3 loop is CASSGMGLTNEQFF. The CDR3 DNA sequence: TGTGCCAGCAGTGGGATGGGGCTCACAAATGAGCAGTTCTTC.

J is TRBJ2-3 and V is TRBV7-2, with D hard to call. V lost 5 bases and J lost 1, with 10 bases in between. CDR1 and CDR2 from the germline V gene are SGHTA and FQGNSA. This CDR3 contains 14 residues. CDR3 coding DNA: TGTGCCAGCAGCACCTCCTACGGCACAGATACGCAGTATTTT. The encoded protein is CASSTSYGTDTQYF.

V and J are TRBV28 and TRBJ2-3, with D perhaps matching TRBD2 (5 bases). V shed 7 bases and J shed 5 bases, with 22 bases lying between them. Germline CDR1 reads MDHEN; CDR2 reads SYDVKM. The CDR3 extends over 16 amino acids. The CDR3 nucleotides read TGTGCCAGCACCCCTGTTGCGCGGTTGAGGGTAGATACGCAGTATTTT. As protein: CASTPVARLRVDTQYF.

V and J are TRBV27 and TRBJ1-5, with D possibly being TRBD1 (6 bases). V dropped 7 bases and J dropped 11 bases, with 15 bases sitting between them. Germline loops: CDR1 MNHEY, CDR2 SMNVEV (reference sequence). The CDR3 loop spans 12 amino acids. The CDR3 DNA follows: TGTGCCAGCAAGACAGGTGGGGGGGCCCAGCATTTT. This encodes CASKTGGGAQHF.